This TCR beta chain was sequenced during a study of T cells in Graves' hyperthyroidism and ophthalmopathy. Whole-study context: Staff took peripheral blood when the initial diagnosis was made, before any treatment began. Study-wide findings and caveats: Ophthalmopathy onset followed model prediction by a median approximately 6.2 months.

This clonotype has ten or more counts. Its target is not known. The trim removed 6 bases at V and 6 bases at J, leaving 4 bases unmatched. The germline V gene encodes CDR1 MGHRA and CDR2 YSYEKL. The CDR3 length is 13 residues. The investigators amplified TCR beta CDR3 regions from RNA transcripts. The HTBI primer set served for first-round RT-PCR of the TCR CDR3. TCRdb recomputed calls from the multiplex PCR reads with MiXCR, one row per CDR3 protein. The sample includes around 260,000 distinct CDR3 sequences, around 25% of them seen just once. The TCR comes from a man aged 40-55 years with Graves' hyperthyroidism that later progressed to Graves' ophthalmopathy. This chain connects TRBV4-1 to TRBJ1-5, with TRBD1 matching over 8 bases. Sequenced: blood. Here the CDR3 DNA reads TGCGCCAGCAGTCGGGACAGGCGTCAGCCCCAGCATTTT. Translated, it gives CASSRDRRQPQHF.